This T cell receptor beta chain originates from a study of CXCR3-negative and CXCR3-positive naive CD8 T cells. Background on the study: Cumulative TRB read yield was about 140 million, averaging about 1.5 +/- 0.3 million per library. Study outcomes and limitations: Surface CD5 was comparable between naive subsets; TCR strength was inferred from TRB CDR3 properties. More hydrophobic TRB CDR3s were found in CXCR3-positive naive cells than in CXCR3-negative naive cells.

About this clonotype itself: Its cognate antigen is unknown.

From germline, CDR1 is SQVTM and CDR2 ANQGSEA. This CDR3 has 14 residues. With UMI labels, 5' RACE was used to prepare the TRB cDNA libraries. TCRdb reprocessed the 5' RACE reads and reports one entry per CDR3 protein, with no DNA. This sample's clone table lists roughly 140,000 distinct CDR3 sequences. Sequenced: naive CXCR3+ CD8+ T cells from blood. Indicated subset: CD45RO-CCR7+CD27+CD95- naive CD8+ T cells expressing CXCR3 (TNR3+). The V gene is TRBV29-1, the J gene TRBJ2-7; TCRdb's D call of TRBD2 is untestable without DNA. The clonotype was recovered from a human donor in good health. Some clones in this sample may be carry-over from other donors' samples. The CDR3 protein is CSAYGLAGGNEQYF.